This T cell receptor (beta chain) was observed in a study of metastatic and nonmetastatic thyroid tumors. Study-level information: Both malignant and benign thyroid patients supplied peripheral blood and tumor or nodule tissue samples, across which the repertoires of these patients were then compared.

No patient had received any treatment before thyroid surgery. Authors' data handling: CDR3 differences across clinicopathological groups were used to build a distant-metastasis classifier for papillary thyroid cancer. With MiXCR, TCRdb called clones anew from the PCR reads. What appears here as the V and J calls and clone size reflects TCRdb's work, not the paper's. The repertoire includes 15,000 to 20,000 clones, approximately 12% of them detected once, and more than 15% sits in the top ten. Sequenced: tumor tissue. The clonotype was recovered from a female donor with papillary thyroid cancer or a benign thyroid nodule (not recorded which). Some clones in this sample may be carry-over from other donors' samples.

DNA for the CDR3: TGCAGTGCTAGTGGCAGATGGAAGAGCTCCTACGAGCAGTACTTC. This sequence encodes CSASGRWKSSYEQYF. The rearrangement joins TRBV20-1 to TRBJ2-7; D gene unclear. Germline assignment: CDR1 DFQATT and CDR2 SNEGSKA (reference sequence). The CDR3 has 15 amino acids. Trimming stripped 3 bases from V and 0 bases from J, with 15 bases between.